The clone carrying this T cell receptor (beta chain) was observed a handful of times. Its antigen remains unknown. The data stem from a study of blood T cells in healthy people across ages. General observations from the study: Because sorting was not performed, PBMCs prevented conclusive naive versus antigen-experienced comparison.

In terms of origin and age, donors were healthy Caucasian individuals from Russia aged roughly 6 to 95. It was approximately 10 milliliters of peripheral blood that were drawn from each donor. This CDR3 has 16 residues. Germline CDR1 reads MDHEN; CDR2 reads SYDVKM. V gave up 6 bases and J gave up 9 bases, with 21 bases separating them. Sample-barcoded 5' priming and a J-beta primer mix drove a second PCR of about 6 to 12 cycles. TCRdb redid the calling of the 5' RACE reads with MiXCR, one entry per CDR3 protein. The sample records about 1.4 million distinct CDR3 sequences, 59% being singletons. The specimen was blood. The chain links TRBV28 to TRBJ1-6, with unresolved D. This sequence originates from a young man in good health. As DNA, the CDR3 is TGTGCCAGCAGCTTTATAGAAGGGAGCTTTGTTTCACCCCTCCACTTT. Residues: CASSFIEGSFVSPLHF.